This T cell receptor beta chain is drawn from a study of blood T cell repertoires in COVID-19. Study at large: Donors in the United States, Italy and Spain gave samples during acute or convalescent COVID-19. In each case, the material was cDNA or gDNA derived from T cells, B-cell-depleted T cells, or PBMCs.

Points on this clone: Other DNA sequences in this sample translate to the same CDR3.

Trimming shortened V by 3 bases and J by 4 bases, and 10 bases separated the two germline ends. Per germline, CDR1 MDHEN and CDR2 SYDVKM. CDR3 length equals 14 residues. In the source study's methods: Nucleated cell counts were estimated from reference gene primer amplification. Here immunoSEQ multiplex PCR was the method, and the copy in TCRdb shows in-frame clones only, minus some. V and J calls and clone size are as listed in that table; D and trimming were resolved from the DNA. The sample has 110,000 to 150,000 clones, around 83% seen once. This receptor was obtained from a human donor in a cohort sampled during active COVID-19. Sequenced: peripheral blood. The rearrangement uses TRBV28 and TRBJ2-1; maybe TRBD2 (6 bases). CDR3 region: CASSLRGGYNEQFF. The CDR3 DNA sequence: TGTGCCAGCAGTTTGCGGGGCGGGTACAATGAGCAGTTCTTC.